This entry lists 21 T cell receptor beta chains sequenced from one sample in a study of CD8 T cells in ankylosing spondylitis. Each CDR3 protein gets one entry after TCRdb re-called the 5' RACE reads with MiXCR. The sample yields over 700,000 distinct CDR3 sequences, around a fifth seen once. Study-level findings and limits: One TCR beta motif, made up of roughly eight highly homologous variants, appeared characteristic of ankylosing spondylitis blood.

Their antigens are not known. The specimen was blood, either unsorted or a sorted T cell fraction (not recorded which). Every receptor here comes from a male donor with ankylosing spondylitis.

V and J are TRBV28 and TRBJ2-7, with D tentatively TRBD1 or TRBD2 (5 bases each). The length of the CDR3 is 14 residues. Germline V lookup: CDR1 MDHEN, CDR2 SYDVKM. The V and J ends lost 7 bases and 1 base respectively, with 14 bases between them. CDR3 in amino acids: CASTEMGDSYEQYF. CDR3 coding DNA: TGTGCCAGCACCGAGATGGGGGATTCCTACGAGCAGTACTTC.

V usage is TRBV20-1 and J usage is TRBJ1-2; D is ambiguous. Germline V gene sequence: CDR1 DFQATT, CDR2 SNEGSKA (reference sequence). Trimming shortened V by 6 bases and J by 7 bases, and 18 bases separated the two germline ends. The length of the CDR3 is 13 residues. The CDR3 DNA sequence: TGCAGTGCCCCTAGCTTGCGGCTCGGTGGCTACACCTTC. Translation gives CSAPSLRLGGYTF.

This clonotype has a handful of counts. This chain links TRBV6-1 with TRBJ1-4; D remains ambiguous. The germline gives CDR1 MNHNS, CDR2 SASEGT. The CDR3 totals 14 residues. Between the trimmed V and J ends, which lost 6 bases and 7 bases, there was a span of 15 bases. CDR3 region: CASSELNGREKLFF. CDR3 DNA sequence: TGTGCCAGCAGCGAACTTAACGGCCGTGAAAAACTGTTTTTT.

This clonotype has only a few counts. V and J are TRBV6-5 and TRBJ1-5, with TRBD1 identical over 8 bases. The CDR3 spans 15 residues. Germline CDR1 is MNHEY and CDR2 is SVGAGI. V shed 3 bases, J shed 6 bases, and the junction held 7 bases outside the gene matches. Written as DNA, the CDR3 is TGTGCCAGCAGTTATGGTACAGGGGGTTCTCAGCCCCAGCATTTT. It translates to CASSYGTGGSQPQHF.

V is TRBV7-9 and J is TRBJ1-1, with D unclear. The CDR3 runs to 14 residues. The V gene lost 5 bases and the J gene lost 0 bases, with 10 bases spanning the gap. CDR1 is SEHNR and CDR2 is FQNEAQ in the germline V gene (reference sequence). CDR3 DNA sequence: TGTGCCAGCAGCCCCGGAGACATGAACACTGAAGCTTTCTTT. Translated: CASSPGDMNTEAFF.

CDR3 nucleotides: TGCGCCAGCAGCCAAGAAGCGGCGGGAGAGGACACCGGGGAGCTGTTTTTT. Its protein is CASSQEAAGEDTGELFF. The genes are TRBV4-3 and TRBJ2-2, with 7 positions matching TRBD2. Trimming cost V 0 bases and J 3 bases; bases outside gene matches: 7. Germline V CDR1 and CDR2: LGHNA, YSLEER. The length of the CDR3 is 17 residues.

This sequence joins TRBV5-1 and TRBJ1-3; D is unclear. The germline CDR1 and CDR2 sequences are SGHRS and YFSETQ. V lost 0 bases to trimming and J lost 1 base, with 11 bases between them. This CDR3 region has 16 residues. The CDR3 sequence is CASSLGTAHSGNTIYF. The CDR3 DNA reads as TGCGCCAGCAGCTTGGGGACTGCCCATTCTGGAAACACCATATATTTT.

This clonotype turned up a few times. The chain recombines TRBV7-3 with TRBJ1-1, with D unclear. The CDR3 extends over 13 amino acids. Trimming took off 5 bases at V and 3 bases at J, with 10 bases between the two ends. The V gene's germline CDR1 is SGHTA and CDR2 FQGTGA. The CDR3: CASSRGLHTEAFF. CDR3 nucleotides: TGTGCCAGCAGCCGTGGACTGCACACTGAAGCTTTCTTT.

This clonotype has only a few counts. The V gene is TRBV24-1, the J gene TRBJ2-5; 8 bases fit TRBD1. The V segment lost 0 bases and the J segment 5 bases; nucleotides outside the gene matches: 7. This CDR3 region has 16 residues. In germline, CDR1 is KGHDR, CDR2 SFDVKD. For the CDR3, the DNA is TGTGCCACCAGTGATTTGGCTACAGGGGGTGGGGAGACCCAGTACTTC. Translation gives CATSDLATGGGETQYF.

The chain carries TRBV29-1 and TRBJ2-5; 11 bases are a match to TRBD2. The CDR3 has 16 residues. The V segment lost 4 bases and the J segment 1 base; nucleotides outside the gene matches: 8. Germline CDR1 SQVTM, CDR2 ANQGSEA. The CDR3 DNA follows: TGCAGCGTTGGGTTACTAGCGGGGGCGTCCCAAGAGACCCAGTACTTC. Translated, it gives CSVGLLAGASQETQYF.

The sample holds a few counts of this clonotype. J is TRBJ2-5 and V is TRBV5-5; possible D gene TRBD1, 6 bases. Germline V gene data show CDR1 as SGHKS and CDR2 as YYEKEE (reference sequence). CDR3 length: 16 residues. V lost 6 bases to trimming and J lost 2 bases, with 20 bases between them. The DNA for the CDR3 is TGTGCCAGCACCACAAGAAGCAGGGGAGTTCAAGAGACCCAGTACTTC. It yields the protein CASTTRSRGVQETQYF.

The CDR3 sequence is CASSRTSGRVADTQYF. The DNA of the CDR3 is TGTGCCAGCAGCAGGACTAGCGGGAGGGTGGCAGATACGCAGTATTTT. This chain connects TRBV12-3 or TRBV12-4 to TRBJ2-3; TRBD2 matches 15 bases. The ends lost 6 bases at V and 4 bases at J; junction bases unmatched: 5. This CDR3 has 16 residues.

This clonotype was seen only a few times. The CDR3 bases are TGTGCCAGCAGCTCGAGAGGAGACACAGATACGCAGTATTTT. This encodes CASSSRGDTDTQYF. The rearrangement links TRBV7-3 to TRBJ2-3; D is unresolved. V was cut by 4 bases and J by 2 bases, with 10 bases left in between. Germline V CDR1 and CDR2: SGHTA, FQGTGA. This CDR3 has 14 amino acids.

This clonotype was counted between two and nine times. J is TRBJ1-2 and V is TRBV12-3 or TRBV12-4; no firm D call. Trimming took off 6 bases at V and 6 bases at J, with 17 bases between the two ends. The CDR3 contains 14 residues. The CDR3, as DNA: TGTGCCAGCAGACCCCAAGCGGTTCCGAATGGCTACACCTTC. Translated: CASRPQAVPNGYTF.

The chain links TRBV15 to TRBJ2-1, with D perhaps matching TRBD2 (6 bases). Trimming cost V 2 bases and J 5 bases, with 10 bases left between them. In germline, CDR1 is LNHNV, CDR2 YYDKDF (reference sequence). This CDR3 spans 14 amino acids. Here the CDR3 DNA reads TGTGCCACCAGCAGACGACGGGGGAACAATGAGCAGTTCTTC. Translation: CATSRRRGNNEQFF.

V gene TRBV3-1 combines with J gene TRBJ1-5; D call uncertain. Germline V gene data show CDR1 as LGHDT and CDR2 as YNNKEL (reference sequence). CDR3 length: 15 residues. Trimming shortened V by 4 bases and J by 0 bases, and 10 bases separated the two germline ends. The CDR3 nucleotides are TGTGCCAGCAGCCCCTGGGGAATTAGCAATCAGCCCCAGCATTTT. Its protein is CASSPWGISNQPQHF.

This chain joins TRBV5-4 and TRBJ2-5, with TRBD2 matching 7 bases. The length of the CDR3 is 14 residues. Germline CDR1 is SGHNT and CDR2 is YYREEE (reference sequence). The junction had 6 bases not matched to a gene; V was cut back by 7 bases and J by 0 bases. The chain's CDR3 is CASGAGGYQETQYF. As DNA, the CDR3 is TGTGCCAGCGGCGCCGGGGGGTACCAAGAGACCCAGTACTTC. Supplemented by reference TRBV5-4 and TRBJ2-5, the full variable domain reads ETGVTQSPTHLIKTRGQQVTLRCSSQSGHNTVSWYQQALGQGPQFIFQYYREEENGRGNFPPRFSGLQFPNYSSELNVNALELDDSALYLCASGAGGYQETQYFGPGTRLLVL.

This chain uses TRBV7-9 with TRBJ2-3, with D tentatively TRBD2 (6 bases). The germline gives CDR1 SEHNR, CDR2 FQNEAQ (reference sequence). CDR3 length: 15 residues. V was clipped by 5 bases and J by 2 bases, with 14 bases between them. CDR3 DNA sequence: TGTGCCAGCAGCATAAGACTAGGGGACACAGATACGCAGTATTTT. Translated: CASSIRLGDTDTQYF.

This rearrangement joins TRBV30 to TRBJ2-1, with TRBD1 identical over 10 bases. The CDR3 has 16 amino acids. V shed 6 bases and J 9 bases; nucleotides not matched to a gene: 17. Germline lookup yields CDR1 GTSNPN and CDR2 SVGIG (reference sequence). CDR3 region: CACLRPGQGILSEQFF. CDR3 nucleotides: TGTGCCTGCCTCCGTCCGGGACAGGGGATTCTTAGTGAGCAGTTCTTC.

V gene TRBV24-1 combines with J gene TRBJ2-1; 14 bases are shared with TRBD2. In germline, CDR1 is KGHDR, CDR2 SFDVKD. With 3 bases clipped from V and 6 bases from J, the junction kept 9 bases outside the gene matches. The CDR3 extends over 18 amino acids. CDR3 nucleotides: TGTGCCACCAGTGATACATCTTCCGGGACTAGCGGGGGCAATGAGCAGTTCTTC. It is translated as CATSDTSSGTSGGNEQFF.

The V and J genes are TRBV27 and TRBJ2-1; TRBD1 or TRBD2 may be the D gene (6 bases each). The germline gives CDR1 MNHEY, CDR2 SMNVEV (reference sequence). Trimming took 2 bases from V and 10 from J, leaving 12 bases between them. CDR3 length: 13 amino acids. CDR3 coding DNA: TGTGCCAGCAGTTTAGGGGGGCCATGGGAGCAGTTCTTC. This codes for CASSLGGPWEQFF.